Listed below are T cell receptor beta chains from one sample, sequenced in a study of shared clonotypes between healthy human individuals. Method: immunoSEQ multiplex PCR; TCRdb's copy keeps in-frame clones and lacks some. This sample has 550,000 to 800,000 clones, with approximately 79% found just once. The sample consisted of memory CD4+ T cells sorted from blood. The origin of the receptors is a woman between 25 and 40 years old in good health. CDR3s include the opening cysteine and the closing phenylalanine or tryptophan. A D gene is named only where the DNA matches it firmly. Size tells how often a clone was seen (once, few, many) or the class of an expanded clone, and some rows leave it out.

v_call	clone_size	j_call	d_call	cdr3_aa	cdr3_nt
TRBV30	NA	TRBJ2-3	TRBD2	CAWSVGIAGGSTDTQYF	TGTGCCTGGAGTGTAGGAATAGCGGGAGGTTCCACAGATACGCAGTATTTT
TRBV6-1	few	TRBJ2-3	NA	CASSERPTLSTDTQYF	TGTGCCAGCAGTGAACGACCAACCCTTAGCACAGATACGCAGTATTTT
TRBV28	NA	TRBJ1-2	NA	CASSLIGQNYGYTF	TGTGCCAGCAGTTTAATTGGACAGAACTATGGCTACACCTTC
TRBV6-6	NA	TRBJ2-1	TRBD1	CASRERGQAYNEQFF	TGTGCCAGCAGGGAAAGGGGACAGGCCTACAATGAGCAGTTCTTC
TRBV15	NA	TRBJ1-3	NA	CATSLGYPGAGNTIYF	TGTGCCACCAGCCTTGGTTACCCGGGGGCTGGAAACACCATATATTTT
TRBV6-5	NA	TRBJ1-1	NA	CASSTSAGPGTEAFF	TGTGCCAGCTCAACCTCAGCGGGTCCGGGCACTGAAGCTTTCTTT
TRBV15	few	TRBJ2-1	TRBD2	CATSRTGLAGRNEQFF	TGTGCCACCAGCAGGACCGGACTAGCGGGAAGGAATGAGCAGTTCTTC
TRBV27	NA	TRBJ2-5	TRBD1	CASRQMTGDYQETQYF	TGTGCCAGCAGGCAGATGACAGGGGACTACCAAGAGACCCAGTACTTC
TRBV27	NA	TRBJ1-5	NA	CASSFRGHSNQPQHF	TGTGCCAGCAGTTTTAGGGGTCATAGCAATCAGCCCCAGCATTTT
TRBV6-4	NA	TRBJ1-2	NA	CASSDPGTSGYTF	TGTGCCAGCAGTGACCCTGGGACGAGTGGCTACACCTTC
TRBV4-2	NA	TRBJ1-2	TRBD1	CASSHAGDRDYGYTF	TGTGCCAGCAGCCATGCCGGGGACAGAGACTATGGCTACACCTTC
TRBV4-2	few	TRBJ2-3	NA	CASSQEETTDTQYF	TGTGCCAGCAGCCAAGAGGAAACGACAGATACGCAGTATTTT
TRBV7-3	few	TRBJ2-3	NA	CASSDLGVDTQYF	TGTGCCAGCAGCGATTTAGGGGTAGATACGCAGTATTTT
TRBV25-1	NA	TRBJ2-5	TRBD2	CASSGGLAGEFISETQYF	TGTGCCAGCAGTGGGGGACTAGCGGGAGAGTTTATATCAGAGACCCAGTACTTC
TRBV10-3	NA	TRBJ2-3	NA	CAISDGPKGTDTQYF	TGTGCCATCAGTGACGGGCCAAAGGGCACAGATACGCAGTATTTT
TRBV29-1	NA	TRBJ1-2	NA	CSVGSGAYGYTF	TGCAGCGTTGGTTCAGGGGCCTATGGCTACACCTTC
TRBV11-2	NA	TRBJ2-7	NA	CASSLSPLSEQYF	TGTGCCAGCAGCTTATCCCCGCTTAGCGAGCAGTACTTC
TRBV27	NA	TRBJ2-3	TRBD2	CASRREVEDTQYF	TGTGCCAGCAGGCGGGAGGTGGAAGATACGCAGTATTTT
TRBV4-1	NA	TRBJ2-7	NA	CASSQDLAPGSSYEQYF	TGCGCCAGCAGCCAAGATTTGGCTCCCGGTAGCTCCTACGAGCAGTACTTC
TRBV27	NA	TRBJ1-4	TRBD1	CASSGGTGDSTNEKLFF	TGTGCCAGCAGTGGGGGGACAGGGGATTCGACTAATGAAAAACTGTTTTTT
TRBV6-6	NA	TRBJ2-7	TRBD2	CASRPGTSGIYEQYF	TGTGCCAGCAGACCCGGGACTAGCGGGATCTACGAGCAGTACTTC
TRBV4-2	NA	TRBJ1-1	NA	CASRGGRGDSSMNTEAFF	TGTGCCAGCAGGGGGGGCCGCGGAGACAGCTCCATGAACACTGAAGCTTTCTTT
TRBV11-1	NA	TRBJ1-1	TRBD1	CASSPGTGAQNTEAFF	TGTGCCAGCAGCCCCGGGACAGGGGCTCAGAACACTGAAGCTTTCTTT
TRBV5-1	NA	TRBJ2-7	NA	CASSLFEGSSYEQYF	TGCGCCAGCAGCTTGTTCGAGGGGAGCTCCTACGAGCAGTACTTC
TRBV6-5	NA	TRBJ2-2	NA	CASHGHINTGELFF	TGTGCCAGCCACGGACATATTAACACCGGGGAGCTGTTTTTT
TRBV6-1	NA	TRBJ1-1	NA	CASSDTGTLNTEAFF	TGTGCCAGCAGTGACACCGGGACACTGAACACTGAAGCTTTCTTT
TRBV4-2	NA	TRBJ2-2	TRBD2	CASSQEGGSGRAGELFF	TGTGCCAGCAGCCAAGAAGGTGGGAGCGGGAGAGCCGGGGAGCTGTTTTTT
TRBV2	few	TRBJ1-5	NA	CASSEFLVQPQHF	TGTGCCAGCAGTGAATTTTTGGTTCAGCCCCAGCATTTT
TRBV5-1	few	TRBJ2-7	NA	CASQASPQDYEQYF	TGCGCCAGCCAAGCGTCCCCACAAGACTACGAGCAGTACTTC
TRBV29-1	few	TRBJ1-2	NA	CSVDLFEGGYTF	TGCAGCGTTGACCTTTTTGAAGGGGGCTACACCTTC
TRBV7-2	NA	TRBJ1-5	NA	CASSERMDQPQHF	TGTGCCAGCAGCGAGAGGATGGATCAGCCCCAGCATTTT
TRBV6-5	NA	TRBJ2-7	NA	CASSYDRWGTSYEQYF	TGTGCCAGCAGTTACGATCGATGGGGGACCTCCTACGAGCAGTACTTC
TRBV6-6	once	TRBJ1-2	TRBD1	CASRTGESGYTF	TGTGCCAGCAGGACAGGGGAAAGTGGCTACACCTTC
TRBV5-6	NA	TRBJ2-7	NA	CASSLLQTSYEQYF	TGTGCCAGCAGCTTGCTTCAGACCTCCTACGAGCAGTACTTC
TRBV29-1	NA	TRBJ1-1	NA	CSARRRDKNTEAFF	TGCAGCGCCAGGAGGAGAGACAAGAACACTGAAGCTTTCTTT
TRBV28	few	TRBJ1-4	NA	CASDGDPPGKLFF	TGTGCCAGCGACGGGGACCCGCCGGGAAAACTGTTTTTT
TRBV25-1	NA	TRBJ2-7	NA	CASRGRDHTPPYEQYF	TGTGCCAGCAGGGGCCGGGACCATACCCCCCCCTACGAGCAGTACTTC
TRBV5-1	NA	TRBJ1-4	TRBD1	CASSAGTGGKNEKLFF	TGCGCCAGCAGCGCCGGGACAGGCGGAAAAAATGAAAAACTGTTTTTT
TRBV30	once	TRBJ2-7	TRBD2	CAWSRDSGETYEQYF	TGTGCCTGGAGTAGGGATAGCGGGGAGACCTACGAGCAGTACTTC
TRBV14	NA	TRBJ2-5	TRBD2	CASSLAGGGETQYF	TGTGCCAGCAGCTTAGCGGGAGGAGGAGAGACCCAGTACTTC
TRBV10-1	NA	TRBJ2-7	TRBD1	CASSGSGQGSYEQYF	TGCGCCAGCAGTGGGTCCGGACAGGGATCTTACGAGCAGTACTTC
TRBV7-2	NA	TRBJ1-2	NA	CASSLVGGRIYGYTF	TGTGCCAGCAGCTTAGTCGGTGGACGTATCTATGGCTACACCTTC
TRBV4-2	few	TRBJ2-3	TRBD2	CASSQQAGGQTDTQYF	TGTGCCAGCAGCCAACAAGCGGGAGGGCAGACAGATACGCAGTATTTT
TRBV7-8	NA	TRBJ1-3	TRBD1	CASILYAGTGISGNTIYF	TGTGCCAGCATCCTCTACGCCGGGACAGGGATCTCTGGAAACACCATATATTTT
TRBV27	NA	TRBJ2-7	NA	CASSLGWFAYEQYF	TGTGCCAGCAGTTTGGGTTGGTTTGCCTACGAGCAGTACTTC
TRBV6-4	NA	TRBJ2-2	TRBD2	CASSDSNWGLAGAGELFF	TGTGCCAGCAGTGACTCGAATTGGGGGCTAGCGGGAGCCGGGGAGCTGTTTTTT
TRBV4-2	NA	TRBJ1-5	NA	CASSPWVEQPQHF	TGTGCCAGCAGCCCTTGGGTTGAACAGCCCCAGCATTTT
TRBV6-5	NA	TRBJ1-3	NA	CASSRARGSGNTIYF	TGTGCCAGCAGTAGGGCCAGGGGATCTGGAAACACCATATATTTT